This T cell receptor beta chain derives from a study of blood T cell repertoires in COVID-19. At the level of the study: Acute and convalescent COVID-19 samples came from the United States, Italy and Spain.

From germline, CDR1 is SGHNT and CDR2 YYREEE (reference sequence). V was cut by 3 bases and J by 5 bases, with 12 bases left in between. This CDR3 is 15 amino acids long. In the authors' methods: Reference gene primer amplification gave nucleated cell count estimates. Only in-frame clones appear in the TCRdb table, and some are missing; sequencing was by immunoSEQ multiplex PCR. The V and J calls and the clone size are those of that table, but D and trimming were determined from the DNA. The table shows under 110,000 clones, with 85% occurring only once. Sequenced sample: peripheral blood. This clonotype originated in a woman between 65 and 79 years old with active or convalescent COVID-19. This chain links TRBV5-4 with TRBJ1-6, with D hard to call. CDR3 sequence (DNA): TGTGCCAGCAGCTCCGGCGGTGGTAATAATTCACCCCTCCACTTT. It yields the protein CASSSGGGNNSPLHF.